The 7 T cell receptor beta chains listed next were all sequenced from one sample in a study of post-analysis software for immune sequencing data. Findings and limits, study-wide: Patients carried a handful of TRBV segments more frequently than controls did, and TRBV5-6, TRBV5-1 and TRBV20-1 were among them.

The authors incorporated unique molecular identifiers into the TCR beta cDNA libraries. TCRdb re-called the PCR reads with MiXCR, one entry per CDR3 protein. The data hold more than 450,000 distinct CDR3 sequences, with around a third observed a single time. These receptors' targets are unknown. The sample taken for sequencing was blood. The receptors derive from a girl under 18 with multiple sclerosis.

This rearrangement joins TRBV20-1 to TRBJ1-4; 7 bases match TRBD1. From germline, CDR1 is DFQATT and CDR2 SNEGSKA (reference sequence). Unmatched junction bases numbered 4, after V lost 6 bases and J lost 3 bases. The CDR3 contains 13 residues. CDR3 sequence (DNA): TGCAGTGCGACCGGGACAGCTAATGAAAAACTGTTTTTT. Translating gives CSATGTANEKLFF.

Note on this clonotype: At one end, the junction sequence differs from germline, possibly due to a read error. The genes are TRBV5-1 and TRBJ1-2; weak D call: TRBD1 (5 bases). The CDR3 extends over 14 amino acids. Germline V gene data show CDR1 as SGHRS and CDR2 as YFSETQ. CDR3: CASRGDGEGYDYTF. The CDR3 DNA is TGCGCCAGCAGAGGGGACGGTGAAGGGTATGACTACACCTTC.

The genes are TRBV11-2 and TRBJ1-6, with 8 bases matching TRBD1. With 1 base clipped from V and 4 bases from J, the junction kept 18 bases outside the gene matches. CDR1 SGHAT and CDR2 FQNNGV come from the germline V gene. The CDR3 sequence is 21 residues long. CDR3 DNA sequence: TGTGCCAGCAGCTTAGTTAGGCTACCATCGGACAGGGCCGAGTATAATTCACCCCTCCACTTT. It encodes CASSLVRLPSDRAEYNSPLHF.

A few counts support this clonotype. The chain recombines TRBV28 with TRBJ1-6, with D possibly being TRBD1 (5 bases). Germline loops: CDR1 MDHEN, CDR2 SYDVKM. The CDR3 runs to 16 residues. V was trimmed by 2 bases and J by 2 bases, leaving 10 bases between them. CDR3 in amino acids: CASSLRGLTYNSPLHF. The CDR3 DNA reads TGTGCCAGCAGTTTAAGGGGCCTCACCTATAATTCACCCCTCCACTTT.

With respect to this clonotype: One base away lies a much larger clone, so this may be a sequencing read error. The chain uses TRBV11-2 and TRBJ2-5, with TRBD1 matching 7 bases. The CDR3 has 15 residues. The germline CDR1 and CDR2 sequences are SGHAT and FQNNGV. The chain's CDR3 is CASSLDPGQQETQSF. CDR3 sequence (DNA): TGTGCCAGCAGCTTAGATCCGGGACAGCAAGAGACCCAGTCCTTC.

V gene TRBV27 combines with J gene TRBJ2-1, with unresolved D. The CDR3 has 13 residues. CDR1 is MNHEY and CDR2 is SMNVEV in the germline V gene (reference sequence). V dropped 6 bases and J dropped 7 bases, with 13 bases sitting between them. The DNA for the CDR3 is TGTGCCAGCAGCCCCGGGTTGCAGAATGAGCAGTTCTTC. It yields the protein CASSPGLQNEQFF.

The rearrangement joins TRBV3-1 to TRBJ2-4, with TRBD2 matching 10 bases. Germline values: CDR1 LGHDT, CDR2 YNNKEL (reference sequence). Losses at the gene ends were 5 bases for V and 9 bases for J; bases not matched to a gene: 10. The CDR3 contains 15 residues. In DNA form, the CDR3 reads TGTGCCAGCAGCTCCCTGAGCGGGGGGGCAGGCATTCAGTACTTC. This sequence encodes CASSSLSGGAGIQYF.